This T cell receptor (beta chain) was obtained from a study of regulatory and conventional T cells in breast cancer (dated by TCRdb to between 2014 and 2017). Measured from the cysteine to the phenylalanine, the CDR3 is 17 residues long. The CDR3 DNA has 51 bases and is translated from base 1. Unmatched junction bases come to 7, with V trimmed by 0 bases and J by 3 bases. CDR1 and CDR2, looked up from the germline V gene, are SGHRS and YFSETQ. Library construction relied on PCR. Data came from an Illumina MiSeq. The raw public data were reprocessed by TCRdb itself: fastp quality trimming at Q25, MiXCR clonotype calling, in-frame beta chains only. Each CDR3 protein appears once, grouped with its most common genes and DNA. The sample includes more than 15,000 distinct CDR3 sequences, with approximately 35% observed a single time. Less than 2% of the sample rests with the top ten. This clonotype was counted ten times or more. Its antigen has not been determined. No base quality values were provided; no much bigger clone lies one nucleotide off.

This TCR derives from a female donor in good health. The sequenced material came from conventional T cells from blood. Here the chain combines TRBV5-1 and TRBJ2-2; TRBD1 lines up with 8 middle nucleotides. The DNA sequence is TGCGCCAGCAGCTTGGGAATTCGACAGGGGTACACCGGGGAGCTGTTTTTT. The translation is CASSLGIRQGYTGELFF.